This TCR beta chain was observed in a study of shared clonotypes between healthy human individuals. Study at large: Every donor yielded three CD4 naive, three CD4 memory, two CD8 naive and one CD8 memory plate.

CDR1 and CDR2 (germline): LNHDA, SQIVND (reference sequence). Trimming pared 6 bases from V and 0 bases from J, leaving 13 bases between. CDR3 length equals 15 residues. Findings of the study overall: Between four donors, naive CD4 clonotypes were shared at a level of about 5%. Specimens sampled were limited to blood, with tissue repertoires likely differing.

Researchers partitioned CD4+ cells into CD45RA+ naive and CD45RA-negative memory subsets. Sequenced by immunoSEQ multiplex PCR; TCRdb stores in-frame clones only, minus some. This sample has hundreds of thousands of clones, with 90% to 96% found just once. Remarks on this clone: Antigen unknown.

The receptor was derived from a woman aged 25 to 45 in good health. Sequencing was performed on naive CD4+ T cells sorted from blood. Documented subset: CD45RA+ positively selected. The chain joins TRBV19 to TRBJ2-3; D gene unclear. CDR3 coding DNA: TGTGCCAGTAGCCGAGCTGGGCATAGCACAGATACGCAGTATTTT. Its translation is CASSRAGHSTDTQYF.